This note documents a single T cell receptor (beta chain) sequence. This clonotype has at least ten counts. Its antigen is still unknown. Within one base of it there is no much larger clone, and no base qualities were kept. Hyperthyroidism patients were newly diagnosed, with disease duration under 2 months, and aged 18 to 65 years. Patients with uncontrolled infections, other autoimmune diseases, pregnancy or lactation were excluded. Clinical symptoms, serum thyroxine and TRAb, thyroid ultrasound, and orbital computed tomography formed the basis for the diagnoses. Blood from progressor patients was collected at the time of first diagnosis with hyperthyroidism, before any ophthalmopathy symptoms had appeared. PBMCs were isolated from 10 ml of fresh peripheral blood by Ficoll-Paque density gradient centrifugation. Progressor patients were defined as those initially diagnosed with Graves' hyperthyroidism in whom ophthalmopathy developed during follow-up. Trizol reagent was used to extract total RNA, and RNA quality was then checked on an Agilent 2100 Bioanalyzer.

These data belong to a study of T cells in Graves' hyperthyroidism and ophthalmopathy (dated by TCRdb to between 2018 and 2021). For context, the study as a whole: Peripheral blood samples were taken at initial diagnosis, before any treatment was given. Following sampling, methimazole starting at 30 mg daily was given to hyperthyroidism patients, and high-dose intravenous methylprednisolone was given to ophthalmopathy patients. TCR Vbeta CDR3 sequencing of 140 or so peripheral blood samples (43 ophthalmopathy, 75 hyperthyroidism and around 17 progressor patients) is reported in the paper. To identify TCR V-J signatures that set the groups apart, the researchers used a discovery cohort of roughly 100 patients, made up of fewer than 50 with Graves' ophthalmopathy and 57 with stable Graves' hyperthyroidism. The study also compared thyroid tissue and blood T-cell repertoires from about six Graves' hyperthyroidism patients. An independent validation cohort of fewer than 20 hyperthyroidism patients and 17 patients who later progressed to ophthalmopathy tested prospective prediction of ophthalmopathy. For training and testing, the 100 or so patients in the discovery cohort were randomly divided in a 7:3 ratio.

The TCR beta CDR3 regions were amplified from RNA transcripts. A first-round RT-PCR of the TCR CDR3 used the HTBI primer set with the Qiagen OneStep RT-PCR kit. A second multiplex PCR round built the libraries, followed by size selection and purification. Paired-end sequencing of the libraries was performed with 100 bp reads on an Illumina HiSeq2000. In the source study's methods: SOAPnuke was used to process the raw data, with reads discarded if the reads contained adapters or uncalled bases, had a mean Phred below 15, or lacked an exact constant-primer or identifier match. High-quality paired reads were merged using COPE v1.2.5, and each unique nucleotide sequence was defined as a clonotype. MiTCR v1.1 was used to align clonotypes to the IMGT TRBV, TRBD and TRBJ reference segments. Analysis was restricted to V-J combinations with a frequency above 0.0001, which covered roughly 99% of repertoires. The TCS score was defined as F50 (clonal expansion) divided by E x V (chaos), with BLOSUM62-based TCRdist calculated between CDR3 peptides within each V-J. Welch's t-statistics and random forest reduced fewer than 550 V-J features to 10 to 15, which were used in a naive Bayes classifier (R e1071). In-frame beta chains were kept once TCRdb had trimmed the public reads at Q25 with fastp and called clones with MiXCR. Rows are combined by CDR3 protein, so each entry shows the most common genes and DNA. TCRdb's processing, not the authors', yielded these V and J calls. The sample profile shows fewer than 400,000 distinct CDR3 sequences; 15% to 18% of them were found once. About a quarter of the sample is held by the ten biggest clonotypes.

The research as a whole found: In cross-validation, a model built on a 13 V-J signature told ophthalmopathy apart from stable hyperthyroidism with 85% to 90% sensitivity and approximately 81% specificity, and in testing the same model reached 80%/75%. Most expanded thyroid clonotypes (frequency above 0.001) were also found in blood, which suggests that blood repertoires may mirror thyroid immune responses. No statistical method was used to set the sample size in advance, and investigators knew the group allocation. In validation, progression to ophthalmopathy was predicted by the model with about 70% sensitivity and roughly 72% specificity, a median of 6.5 months before onset.

In the germline V gene, CDR1 corresponds to SGHRS and CDR2 to YFSETQ. From the cysteine up to the phenylalanine, the CDR3 has a length of 15 residues. Only the CDR3 part of the read is kept: 45 bases, read in frame from the first base. Cut back by 4 bases and 0 bases, the V and J ends lie 14 bases apart. The chain employs TRBV5-1 and TRBJ2-7; the D assignment is uncertain and may be TRBD1 or TRBD2, with 5 bases supporting each. The receptor was isolated from a woman aged 18 to 35 with Graves' hyperthyroidism that later progressed to Graves' ophthalmopathy. The sample consisted of blood. The bases are TGCGCCAGCAGCCCGGGGCTGCTAGGCTCCTACGAGCAGTACTTC. This sequence encodes CASSPGLLGSYEQYF.